A single sample is the source of the 14 T cell receptor beta chains below, sequenced in a study of beta chain features in type 1 diabetes. Study outcomes and limitations: There was a moderate but significant shortening of TCRB CDR3s in all four CD4+ subsets of Type 1 diabetes patients.

These receptors are not linked to any known antigen. Isolated RNA was reverse transcribed in full, so expressed TCRB transcripts were sequenced. Data came from immunoSEQ multiplex PCR; TCRdb stores just in-frame clones and leaves some out. The sample shows about 400,000 clones, 10% to 15% of them seen only once. The sample consisted of naive CD4+ T cells from blood. The source is a woman in her late teens or twenties with type 1 diabetes.

The V call is TRBV9, the J call TRBJ2-6, with D uncertain. The CDR3 has 17 residues. Trimming pared 0 bases from V and 0 bases from J, leaving 10 bases between. The germline V gene has CDR1 SGDLS and CDR2 YYNGEE. The CDR3 DNA reads as TGTGCCAGCAGCGTAGAAATGTGGCTCTCTGGGGCCAACGTCCTGACTTTC. Encoded protein: CASSVEMWLSGANVLTF.

The genes are TRBV2 and TRBJ2-7; no definite D call. Trimming took 2 bases from V and 0 from J, leaving 8 bases between them. This CDR3 is 14 amino acids long. Germline V gives CDR1 SNHLY, CDR2 FYNNEI. The DNA of the CDR3 is TGTGCCAGCAGTGAACTGGGCCGCTCCTACGAGCAGTACTTC. Translated: CASSELGRSYEQYF. Full variable domain (rest looked up from reference TRBV2 and TRBJ2-7): EPEVTQTPSHQVTQMGQEVILRCVPISNHLYFYWYRQILGQKVEFLVSFYNNEISEKSEIFDDQFSVERPDGSNFTLKIRSTKLEDSAMYFCASSELGRSYEQYFGPGTRLTVT.

On this clone itself: The same CDR3 arises from other DNA sequences in this sample as well. The chain employs TRBV7-9 and TRBJ1-1; 7 positions agree with TRBD1. Trimming took 3 bases from V and 7 from J; bases not matched to a gene: 2. The germline gives CDR1 SEHNR, CDR2 FQNEAQ (reference sequence). The CDR3 loop spans 12 amino acids. This CDR3 is CASSLGQSEAFF. The CDR3 nucleotides read TGTGCCAGCAGCTTGGGACAGAGTGAAGCTTTCTTT.

The table lists this clone with a few counts. The chain joins TRBV25-1 to TRBJ1-2, with 9 bases fitting TRBD1. This CDR3 is 13 amino acids long. Trimming removed 8 bases from V and 7 bases from J; junction bases left unmatched: 8. Germline V gene data show CDR1 as MGHDK and CDR2 as SYGVNS. The CDR3 spells CASARQGVSGYTF. The CDR3 DNA follows: TGTGCCAGCGCAAGACAGGGGGTGAGTGGCTACACCTTC.

V and J are TRBV7-3 and TRBJ2-7; unclear D gene. The CDR3 covers 14 residues. Trimming removed 4 bases from V and 11 bases from J, with 21 bases in between. Germline assignment: CDR1 SGHTA and CDR2 FQGTGA. The CDR3 nucleotides read TGTGCCAGCAGCTCAAGCAAGACTCTAGTGATCGAGTACTTC. Translation: CASSSSKTLVIEYF.

The chain links TRBV6-5 to TRBJ1-2, with 7 bases matching TRBD1. V was clipped by 5 bases and J by 4 bases; unmatched bases: 7. This CDR3 comprises 14 residues. Germline lookup yields CDR1 MNHEY and CDR2 SVGAGI. The DNA of the CDR3 is TGTGCCAGCAGTCACCCGGGACAGCTCTATGGCTACACCTTC. Its translation is CASSHPGQLYGYTF.

This clone appeared a few times. The chain joins TRBV2 to TRBJ2-5; 7 bases are shared with TRBD2. CDR1 and CDR2 from the germline V gene are SNHLY and FYNNEI. The CDR3 totals 13 residues. J was trimmed by 5 bases and V by 10 bases; bases with no gene match: 10. Here the CDR3 reads CAIQRDPRETQYF. In nucleotides, the CDR3 is TGTGCCATCCAGCGGGACCCCAGGGAGACCCAGTACTTC. Variable domain in full (rest from reference TRBV2 and TRBJ2-5): EPEVTQTPSHQVTQMGQEVILRCVPISNHLYFYWYRQILGQKVEFLVSFYNNEISEKSEIFDDQFSVERPDGSNFTLKIRSTKLEDSAMYFCAIQRDPRETQYFGPGTRLLVL.

This clone showed up just a few times. The CDR3 DNA reads as TGTGCCAGCACGCCGAACGGGGGCACTGAAGCTTTCTTT. This encodes CASTPNGGTEAFF. The genes are TRBV7-9 and TRBJ1-1, with D possibly being TRBD1 (5 bases). The V end lost 7 bases, the J end lost 4 bases, and 13 bases lay between the germline ends. Germline CDR1 and CDR2: SEHNR and FQNEAQ (reference sequence). The CDR3 consists of 13 residues.

For the CDR3, the DNA is TGTGCCAGCAGCATACTAGCGTTGGAGAAAGATACGCAGTATTTT. This gives the protein CASSILALEKDTQYF. The rearrangement joins TRBV9 to TRBJ2-3, with 7 bases that match TRBD2. Germline V lookup: CDR1 SGDLS, CDR2 YYNGEE. Trimming cost V 4 bases and J 5 bases; bases outside gene matches: 10. The CDR3 totals 15 residues.

This clone has a handful of counts. CDR3 nucleotide sequence: TGTGCCAGCAGCCAAGATTTTCCAGGGGGCCTCGTCAATGAGCAGTTCTTC. Residues: CASSQDFPGGLVNEQFF. The chain employs TRBV4-2 and TRBJ2-1; TRBD1 agrees at 8 bases. V lost 0 bases, J lost 6 bases, and 10 bases stayed unmatched. The CDR3 contains 17 residues. From germline, CDR1 is LGHNA and CDR2 YNFKEQ.

This chain connects TRBV7-2 to TRBJ1-5, with D uncertain. Trimming pared 2 bases from V and 7 bases from J, leaving 9 bases between. This CDR3 is 13 amino acids long. CDR1 SGHTA and CDR2 FQGNSA come from the germline V gene. The CDR3 loop is CASSLTSRQPQHF. CDR3 bases: TGTGCCAGCAGCTTAACGAGTCGACAGCCCCAGCATTTT.

The chain employs TRBV14 and TRBJ2-1; no firm D call. Deletions cut 4 bases from V and 7 bases from J, with 14 bases between. Germline loops: CDR1 SGHDN, CDR2 FVKESK. The CDR3 consists of 14 residues. The CDR3 here is CASSPRWFGNEQFF. CDR3 DNA: TGTGCCAGCAGCCCCAGGTGGTTCGGAAATGAGCAGTTCTTC.

A remark on this clone: The same CDR3 also results from other DNA sequences found in this sample. This CDR3 is CASSRTGNTEAFF. In DNA form, the CDR3 reads TGTGCCAGCTCAAGGACAGGAAACACTGAAGCTTTCTTT. The chain recombines TRBV18 with TRBJ1-1, with TRBD1 matching over 7 bases. The CDR3 covers 13 residues. The V gene end was trimmed by 5 bases and the J gene end by 2 bases; junction bases not matched to a gene: 2. The germline CDR1 and CDR2 sequences are KGHSH and LQKENI.

The table lists this clone with a few counts. The chain couples TRBV9 to TRBJ2-2; D is uncertain. Trimming took off 3 bases at V and 4 bases at J, with 10 bases between the two ends. The CDR3 consists of 14 residues. Germline V gene data show CDR1 as SGDLS and CDR2 as YYNGEE. CDR3 nucleotide sequence: TGTGCCAGCAGCGAGAGACACCCCACCGGGGAGCTGTTTTTT. As protein: CASSERHPTGELFF.